A selection of T cell receptor beta chains follows, all from one sample in a study of cytotoxic CD8 clonotypes in ibrutinib-treated CLL. Clones were read by immunoSEQ multiplex PCR, and TCRdb kept only the in-frame ones, dropping some. The sample holds more than 20,000 clones, roughly 70% seen once. The source was PBMCs, collected before ibrutinib treatment. Receptors were obtained from a human donor with chronic lymphocytic leukemia. CDR3s include the opening cysteine and the closing phenylalanine or tryptophan. Fields, in order: V gene, J gene, D gene, CDR3 protein. D genes are given only for firm matches.

TRBV4-1	TRBJ2-2	NA	CASSQDRLNTGELFF
TRBV6-4	TRBJ2-2	TRBD1	CASSATQGATGELFF
TRBV7-9	TRBJ2-7	TRBD2	CASSLGDLVAGYEQYF
TRBV7-6	TRBJ2-7	NA	CASSLNSGEQYF
TRBV7-9	TRBJ2-7	NA	CASSLLAGSSYEQYF
TRBV5-1	TRBJ2-7	TRBD1	CASSLGQGGEQYF
TRBV27	TRBJ2-3	NA	CASKWAEGTDTQYF
TRBV29-1	TRBJ2-1	NA	CSTRDSAEQFF
TRBV5-6	TRBJ2-5	NA	CASSSFGRGVSSETQYF
TRBV19	TRBJ2-5	NA	CASSIGTGGTQYF
TRBV2	TRBJ2-7	NA	CASRITYEQYF
TRBV10-3	TRBJ2-3	TRBD2	CATGGGISDTQYF
TRBV7-6	TRBJ1-5	TRBD1	CASSLGQGGPNQPQHF
TRBV5-4	TRBJ2-7	TRBD1	CASSRGQGYEQYF
TRBV5-4	TRBJ1-1	NA	CASSRGGPEAFF
TRBV5-1	TRBJ2-7	TRBD2	CASSLRLLGGLATLEQYF
TRBV19	TRBJ1-3	NA	CASSAGLGNTIYF
TRBV14	TRBJ1-3	NA	CASSQEVGPRSGNTIYF
TRBV7-9	TRBJ2-3	TRBD1	CASSLGGQGADTQYF
TRBV6-1	TRBJ2-7	TRBD2	CASSHPGLEKYEQYF